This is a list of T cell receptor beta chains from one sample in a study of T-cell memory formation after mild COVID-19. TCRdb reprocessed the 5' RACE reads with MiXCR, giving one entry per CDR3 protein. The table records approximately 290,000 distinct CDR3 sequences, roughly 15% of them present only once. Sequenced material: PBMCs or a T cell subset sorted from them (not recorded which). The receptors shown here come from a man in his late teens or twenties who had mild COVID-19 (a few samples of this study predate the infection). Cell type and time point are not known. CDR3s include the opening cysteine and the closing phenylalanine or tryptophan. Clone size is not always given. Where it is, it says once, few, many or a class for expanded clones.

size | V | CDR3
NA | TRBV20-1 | CSARDLGRTSFDTQYF
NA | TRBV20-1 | CSARDAGSYNEQFF
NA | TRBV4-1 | CASRKSGGVETQYF
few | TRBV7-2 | CASSKMPNPGQPQHF
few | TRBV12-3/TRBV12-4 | CASSYDRSHEQYF
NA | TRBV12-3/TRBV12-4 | CASSPRRKAATNEKLFF
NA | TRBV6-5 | CASSYGKGSLIQYF
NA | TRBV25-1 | CASSDQGATYEQYF
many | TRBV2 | CASSLTENYEQYF
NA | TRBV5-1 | CASSGNQGDFMNTEAFF
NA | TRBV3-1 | CASSLQWEENIQYF
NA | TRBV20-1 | CSAPRGDPETQYF
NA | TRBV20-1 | CSARARQGAEETQYF
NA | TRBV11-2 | CASSLVRTIEGDTQYF
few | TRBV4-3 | CASSQDGLAGVQYQETQYF
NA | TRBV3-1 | CASSQALSTDTQYF
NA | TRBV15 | CATSVIGGGANVLTF
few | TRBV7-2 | CASSLSRGQGYTF
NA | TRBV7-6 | CASSLHQGANVLTF
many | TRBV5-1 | CASSFSPQGRNNEQFF
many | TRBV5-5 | CASAVGPLTDTQYF
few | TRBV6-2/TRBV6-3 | CASSTYGGQGIGAFF
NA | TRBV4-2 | CASSQESHSNQPQHF
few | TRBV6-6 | CASSSRTDPNQPQHF
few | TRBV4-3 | CASSRALNYGYTF
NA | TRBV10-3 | CAISDGGQDLKYGYTF
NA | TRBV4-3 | CASSPGQSGQLNTEAFF
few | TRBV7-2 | CASSLVGGLFYGYTF
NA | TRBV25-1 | CASSEAMAGRETQYF
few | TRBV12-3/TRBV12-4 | CASSWGQRLTDTQYF
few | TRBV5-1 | CASSSATGPEIGGYTF
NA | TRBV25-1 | CASSEATGLGETQYF
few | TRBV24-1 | CATSVAGQNYGYTF
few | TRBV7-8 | CASTLAGPTDTQYF
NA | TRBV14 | CASSHVAGLVTDTQYF
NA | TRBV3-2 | CASSQGFVGYTF
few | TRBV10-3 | CAIRAGTGQQETQYF
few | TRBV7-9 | CASSPRQGFTYEQYF
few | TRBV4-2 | CASSQRGPNGNTEAFF
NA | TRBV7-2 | CASSFGAGAGNIQYF
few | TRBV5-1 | CASSVTGRGYTF
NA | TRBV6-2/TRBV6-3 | CASSYSWDKSNEQFF
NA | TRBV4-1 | CASSQAHSGVSTDTQYF
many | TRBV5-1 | CASSLAGLKDTEAFF
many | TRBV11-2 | CASSLYRGMNTEAFF
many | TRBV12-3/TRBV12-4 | CASSLGLAGAGETQYF
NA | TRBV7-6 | CASSSTGNNEQFF